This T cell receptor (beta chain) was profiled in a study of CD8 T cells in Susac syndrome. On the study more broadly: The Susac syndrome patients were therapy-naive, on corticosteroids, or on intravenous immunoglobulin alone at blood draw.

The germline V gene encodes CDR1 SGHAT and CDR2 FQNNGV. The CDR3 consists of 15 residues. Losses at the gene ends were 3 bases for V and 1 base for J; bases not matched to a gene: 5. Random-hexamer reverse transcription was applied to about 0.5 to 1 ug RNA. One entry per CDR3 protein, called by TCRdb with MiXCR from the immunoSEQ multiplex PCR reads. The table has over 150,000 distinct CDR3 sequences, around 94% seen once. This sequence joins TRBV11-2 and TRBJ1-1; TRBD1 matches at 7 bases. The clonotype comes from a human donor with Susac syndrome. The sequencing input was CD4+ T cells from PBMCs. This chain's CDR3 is CASSFTGTENTEAFF. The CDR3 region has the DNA TGTGCCAGCAGCTTTACCGGGACAGAGAACACTGAAGCTTTCTTT.